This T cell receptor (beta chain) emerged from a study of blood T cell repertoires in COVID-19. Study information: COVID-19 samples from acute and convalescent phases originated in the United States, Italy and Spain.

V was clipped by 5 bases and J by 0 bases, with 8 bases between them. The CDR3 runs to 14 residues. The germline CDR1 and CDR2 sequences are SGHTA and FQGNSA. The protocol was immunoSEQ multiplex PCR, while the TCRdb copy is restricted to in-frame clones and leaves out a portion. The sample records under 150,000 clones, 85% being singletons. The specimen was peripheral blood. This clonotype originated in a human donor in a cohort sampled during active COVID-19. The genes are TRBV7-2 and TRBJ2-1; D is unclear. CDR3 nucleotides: TGTGCCAGCAGCCCTGCCAGCTCCTACAATGAGCAGTTCTTC. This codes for CASSPASSYNEQFF.